Shown below are 3 T cell receptor delta chains from a single sample sequenced in a study of gamma-delta chains in newborns, infants, children. TCRdb reanalyzed the reads using CATT. The table includes about 6,100 delta-chain clones, roughly 2.5% detected once. The sample taken for sequencing was blood. The receptors come from a child who was a newborn, infant or young child, either healthy, febrile or measles-vaccinated (not recorded which).

Points on this clone: The mismatch at residue 4 between this DNA's translation and the TCRdb protein of a much larger clone likely reflects a read error; the protein shown is translated from the DNA. In DNA, the CDR3 is TGTGCCTGTGAGACCGGGGGATACCGCTCCTGGGACACCCGACAGATGTTTTTC. As protein: CACETGGYRSWDTRQMFF. The chain combines TRDV2 with TRDJ3, with 9 bases identical to TRDD3. J was trimmed by 0 bases and V by 4 bases; bases with no gene match: 6. The CDR3 is 18 amino acids. Germline lookup yields CDR1 GEAIGNYY and CDR2 EKD.

J is TRDJ3 and V is TRDV2; TRDD3 matches at 13 bases. The germline CDR1 and CDR2 sequences are GEAIGNYY and EKD. The trim removed 0 bases at V and 0 bases at J, leaving 7 bases unmatched. This CDR3 is 21 amino acids long. The CDR3 loop reads CACDTVNWGIRRSWDTRQMFF. The CDR3 DNA reads as TGTGCCTGTGACACCGTAAACTGGGGGATACGCCGCTCCTGGGACACCCGACAGATGTTTTTC.

The chain has TRDV2 and TRDJ3; D is perhaps TRDD3 (6 bases). TCRdb gives no J gene; it was assigned here by matching the DNA to germline. The V and J ends lost 0 bases and 0 bases respectively, with 14 bases between them. The CDR3 is 19 amino acids. The V gene's germline CDR1 is GEAIGNYY and CDR2 EKD. CDR3 loop: CACDTGGYMSSWDTRQMFF. In DNA, the CDR3 is TGTGCCTGTGACACCGGCGGATACATGAGCTCCTGGGACACCCGACAGATGTTTTTC.